The rows below give T cell receptor beta chains drawn from one sample of a study of cytotoxic CD8 clonotypes in ibrutinib-treated CLL. Using immunoSEQ multiplex PCR, the repertoire was profiled, and TCRdb retains in-frame clones only, with some absent. Of more than 150,000 clones listed, about two thirds are singletons. Here the sequenced sample was PBMCs, taken after 24 months of ibrutinib treatment. Receptors originate from a human donor with chronic lymphocytic leukemia. The CDR3 runs from the conserved cysteine through the conserved F or W. The D gene is left open where the match is weak. Where a row states a size, it is once, few, many or the class of an expanded clone; other rows omit it.

v_gene	j_gene	abundance	d_gene	CDR3nt	CDR3aa
TRBV29-1	TRBJ2-1	-	-	TGCAGCGTTGAAGATCCGGACAGCTACAATGAGCAGTTCTTC	CSVEDPDSYNEQFF
TRBV19	TRBJ2-1	few	-	TGTGCCAGTAGTTATGCGAGTGAGCAGTTCTTC	CASSYASEQFF
TRBV7-2	TRBJ1-2	-	-	TGTGCCAGCAGCCGACCTCGTTCGGGTATCTATGGCTACACCTTC	CASSRPRSGIYGYTF
TRBV27	TRBJ2-1	few	-	TGTGCCAGCTATGAAGCATGGTCCCGGTCCTACAATGAGCAGTTCTTC	CASYEAWSRSYNEQFF
TRBV7-2	TRBJ2-3	-	TRBD1	TGTGCCAGCAGCTCCGACAGGGGCGCAGATACGCAGTATTTT	CASSSDRGADTQYF
TRBV6-1	TRBJ1-2	-	-	TGTGCCAGCAGCCCGGGAATGAGGCATGGCTACACCTTC	CASSPGMRHGYTF
TRBV10-3	TRBJ2-2	-	TRBD2	TGTGCCATCAGTGGGGTGACTAGCGGATCTCCGAACACCGGGGAGCTGTTTTTT	CAISGVTSGSPNTGELFF
TRBV21-1	TRBJ1-2	-	-	TGTGCCAGCAAGGTACTGGACAGTAACTATGGCTACACCTTC	CASKVLDSNYGYTF
TRBV5-1	TRBJ2-1	-	TRBD2	TGCGCCAGCAGTTGGGACACTAGCGGGGGATCCTACAATGAGCAGTTCTTC	CASSWDTSGGSYNEQFF
TRBV6-1	TRBJ2-2	-	-	TGTGCCAGCAGGTACTATGACACCGGGGAGCTGTTTTTT	CASRYYDTGELFF
TRBV5-1	TRBJ2-7	-	TRBD1	TGCGCCAGCAGCTTGCGGTCCGGGACAGCCTACGAGCAGTACTTC	CASSLRSGTAYEQYF
TRBV4-3	TRBJ2-3	-	TRBD2	TGCGCCAGCAGCCAAGAACCGGGACTAGCTGCAGATACGCAGTATTTT	CASSQEPGLAADTQYF
TRBV9	TRBJ1-3	-	-	TGTGCCAGCAGCGTAGGAAGCTCTGGAAACACCATATATTTT	CASSVGSSGNTIYF
TRBV6-6	TRBJ2-3	-	-	TGTGCCAGCAGTTACACCTCCGGAGTAGATACGCAGTATTTT	CASSYTSGVDTQYF
TRBV15	TRBJ2-7	-	-	TGTGCCACCAGCAGAGATGGAGGTTACGAGCAGTACTTC	CATSRDGGYEQYF
TRBV25-1	TRBJ2-1	-	-	TGTGCCAGCATCGGACGCAGGGCTTACAATGAGCAGTTCTTC	CASIGRRAYNEQFF
TRBV2	TRBJ2-1	few	-	TGTGCCAGCAGTGCGGTTAGCTCCTACAATGAGCAGTTCTTC	CASSAVSSYNEQFF
TRBV27	TRBJ1-2	few	TRBD1	TGTGCCAGCAGTTTCCGCGGACAGGGCTATGGCTACACCTTC	CASSFRGQGYGYTF
TRBV5-6	TRBJ2-4	-	-	TGTGCCAGCAGCTTTGCAGGGGGGGCCAAAAACATTCAGTACTTC	CASSFAGGAKNIQYF
TRBV29-1	TRBJ1-2	-	-	TGCAGCGTTGTTAGGGATAGGAACTATGGCTACACCTTC	CSVVRDRNYGYTF
TRBV5-4	TRBJ1-1	few	-	TGTGCCAGCAGCGCGGGGGGTTTGAACACTGAAGCTTTCTTT	CASSAGGLNTEAFF
TRBV5-1	TRBJ2-7	-	TRBD2	TGCGCCAGCAGCTTGGTTACTAGCGGGAGTTACGAGCAGTACTTC	CASSLVTSGSYEQYF
TRBV4-1	TRBJ2-3	-	-	TGCGCCAGCAGCCAAGAGTTGCAGGCCTCTCACACAGATACGCAGTATTTT	CASSQELQASHTDTQYF
TRBV7-8	TRBJ2-1	-	-	TGTGCCAGCAGCCCTACAGGGACCTCCTACAATGAGCAGTTCTTC	CASSPTGTSYNEQFF
TRBV7-8	TRBJ2-7	few	TRBD2	TGTGCCAGCAGCTCGGGACTAGCGGGCGGCGAGCAGTACTTC	CASSSGLAGGEQYF